This T cell receptor (beta chain) stems from a study of long-term antiretroviral therapy in people with HIV (dated by TCRdb to 2022 to 2024). Background on the whole study: The earliest samples were collected about a decade before the 2015 WHO recommendation for immediate ART, when ART was typically delayed until CD4 counts fell. This retrospective serial study examined whether starting ART and sustained HIV suppression were associated with changes in the composition and diversity of the TRB repertoire in peripheral blood. From a few dozen adults with confirmed HIV infection, the cohort provided over 150 cryopreserved PBMC samples, gathered serially across a mean of approximately six years (range 1-12). Among the approximately 30 participants with HIV, ten to twelve were female. Test extractions of a monoclonal T-cell line alongside 30 or so polyclonal samples showed no cross-contamination during QIAcube processing.

The CDR3 has 14 amino acids, counting the end cysteine and phenylalanine. Only the CDR3 portion is preserved as DNA: 42 bases, with reading frame beginning at the first base. As encoded in the germline V gene (reference sequence), CDR1 is SEHNR while CDR2 is FQNEAQ. A distance of 9 bases separates the germline ends of V and J, which lose 4 bases and 3 bases respectively. The immunoSEQ hsTCRB v3.0 assay was used at survey level resolution for TRB variable region sequencing. The target sequencing depth for TRB was about 35,000-50,000 T-cell genomes per sample. An Illumina MiSeq with a v3 150-cycle kit was used to sequence the pooled TRB libraries. For the original study's pipeline: Analysis of repertoires was carried out in R inside a reproducible Nextflow workflow spanning QC, data transformation and analysis. Custom analyses were implemented in LymphoSeq2, an R package for AIRR-Seq data exploration. A few samples that yielded fewer than 5000 total TRB sequences were excluded, so that more than 150 HIV repertoires were analyzed. Among the 188 retained HIV repertoires, 59 were collected before ART initiation and 129 were collected after ART initiation. Repertoires were downsampled to 5000 TRB nucleotide sequences, with summary statistics averaged over 100 downsampling iterations. The analysis kept only TRB sequences whose CDR3 regions were at least seven amino acids long. Diversity was assessed using a clonality score derived from Shannon entropy and using the Gini coefficient. In repertoire networks, the top 5000 CDR3 amino acid sequences were linked whenever an edit distance of one separated two sequences. For TRB CDR3 amino acid sequences, antigen specificity groups and MHC restriction were predicted with GLIPH2. To flag known CMV, EBV, HIV or tissue antigen associations, CDR3 amino acid sequences were matched against VDJdb and McPAS-TCR. Pre-ART, post-ART and control groups were compared with Wilcoxon signed-rank tests and Holm-Bonferroni correction. TCRdb took over this immuneACCESS table, retaining in-frame rearrangements with V and J assigned. Such tables are incomplete; in checked studies, under half of the missing clones stem from an unresolved V gene, and the remainder is unexplained. V and J calls and clone size are as listed in that table; D and trimming were resolved from the DNA. A total of about 16,000 clones appear in this sample, 65% to 85% of them only once. The ten biggest clones cover approximately 10% of the sample.

This clone was counted between two and nine times. This receptor's antigen is unknown. The sample holds no much larger clone one base away, and base qualities are not on file. Broader findings and caveats from the paper: Inferences about post-ART repertoire changes are limited because no data were available on ART adherence, viral resistance or therapy changes. Limited PBMC availability meant only the TCR beta chain was sequenced, without alpha chain pairing. At every time point, the repertoire was dominated by expanded TRB clones first identified before ART initiation, although this dominance fluctuated and, in many PLHIV, declined after ART. Because pre-ART samples had limited cell numbers, profiling was done on unsorted PBMC rather than on sorted CD4+ and CD8+ T cells. A significant increase in TRB diversity was found to be associated with ART initiation, although TRB diversity was observed to remain significantly below that of transplant donor controls even after long-term ART. HIV repertoires had narrower CDR3 length ranges than controls, and the network structure suggested an antigen-experienced repertoire that shifted only slightly toward naive after ART. Samples dated from about 2004 to 2017, and the ART regimens used may be less effective than current ones.

Inclusion was restricted to participants for whom at least one PBMC sample before ART initiation and at least two post-ART samples were available. Treatment was received in the United States of America by all participants with HIV. Before DNA extraction, cryopreserved samples containing roughly 0.85-11 million PBMC were thawed and washed. At the time of the earliest PBMC sample for each participant with HIV, ages ranged from roughly 23 to 55 years. PBMC samples were contributed by each participant from 1-4 timepoints before ART initiation and 2-8 timepoints after ART initiation, with a median of 7 samples. Serial HIV viral load, CD4+ T-cell count, ART history and demographic data were obtained for every participant. A Qiagen kit on a QIAcube was used to extract genomic DNA from unsorted PBMC, with samples processed in batches of 12.

Here the chain combines TRBV7-9 and TRBJ1-4; TRBD1 is perhaps the D gene, given 6 matching bases. The material sequenced was unsorted PBMCs, taken 2.3 years after starting antiretroviral therapy. The sequence came from a woman between 35 and 50 years old with HIV. The CDR3 sequence is CASSYDRSNEKLFF. Here is the DNA: TGTGCCAGCAGCTATGACAGGTCTAATGAAAAACTGTTTTTT.